The 27 T cell receptor beta chains below all came from one sample that was sequenced in a study of blood T cell repertoires in COVID-19. This table comes from immunoSEQ multiplex PCR, and its TCRdb copy is limited to in-frame clones, with some not included. The repertoire includes 300,000 to 400,000 clones, more than 70% of them detected once, and about 2% sits in the top ten. Sequences were obtained from peripheral blood. The receptors come from a woman aged 60-75 years with COVID-19, enrolled during active disease.

V is TRBV2 and J is TRBJ1-1; D ambiguous. The V and J ends lost 4 bases and 1 base respectively, with 7 bases between them. The CDR3 extends over 13 amino acids. The germline gives CDR1 SNHLY, CDR2 FYNNEI. This CDR3 is CASSVEKNTEAFF. As DNA, the CDR3 is TGTGCCAGCAGTGTGGAGAAGAACACTGAAGCTTTCTTT. Variable domain in full (rest from reference TRBV2 and TRBJ1-1): EPEVTQTPSHQVTQMGQEVILRCVPISNHLYFYWYRQILGQKVEFLVSFYNNEISEKSEIFDDQFSVERPDGSNFTLKIRSTKLEDSAMYFCASSVEKNTEAFFGQGTRLTVV.

The chain has TRBV3-1 (or the pseudogene TRBV3-2) and TRBJ2-4, with a weak D call TRBD2 (6 bases). Trimming pared 3 bases from V and 0 bases from J, leaving 15 bases between. The length of the CDR3 is 17 residues. Per germline, CDR1 LGHDT and CDR2 YNNKEL (reference sequence). CDR3 nucleotide sequence: TGTGCCAGCAGCCAGCCGTGGGGGGACTTAGCCAAAAACATTCAGTACTTC. Translated, it gives CASSQPWGDLAKNIQYF.

This rearrangement joins TRBV6-5 to TRBJ1-1; a weak D match, TRBD1 (5 bases). The CDR3 is made up of 14 amino acids. Germline V gene sequence: CDR1 MNHEY, CDR2 SVGAGI. Trimming took off 6 bases at V and 0 bases at J, with 11 bases between the two ends. As DNA, the CDR3 is TGTGCCAGCAGCCTCCGACAGATGAACACTGAAGCTTTCTTT. Translation gives CASSLRQMNTEAFF.

The gene calls are TRBV3-1 (or the pseudogene TRBV3-2) and TRBJ2-7, with a tentative D call TRBD2 (5 bases). The germline gives CDR1 LGHDT, CDR2 YNNKEL (reference sequence). V was cut by 2 bases and J by 7 bases, with 9 bases left in between. CDR3 size: 12 residues. The CDR3 DNA sequence: TGTGCCAGCAGCCAACTTGGACTGGAGCAGTACTTC. Protein sequence: CASSQLGLEQYF.

This rearrangement joins TRBV6-5 to TRBJ2-7; weak D call: TRBD1 (6 bases). The CDR3 length is 15 residues. From germline, CDR1 is MNHEY and CDR2 SVGAGI. V shed 9 bases and J shed 0 bases, with 18 bases lying between them. In DNA, the CDR3 is TGTGCCAGTAACGACCAAGACAGGAACTCCTACGAGCAGTACTTC. It codes for CASNDQDRNSYEQYF.

The genes are TRBV5-8 and TRBJ1-2, with D possibly matching TRBD1 (6 bases). The CDR3 consists of 13 residues. In germline, CDR1 is SGHTS, CDR2 YDEGEE. V lost 4 bases to trimming and J lost 2 bases, with 9 bases between them. CDR3 loop: CASSTGKNYGYTF. The CDR3 nucleotides read TGTGCCAGCAGCACAGGGAAGAACTATGGCTACACCTTC.

Worth noting for this clone: Other DNA sequences in the sample encode the same CDR3. The chain employs TRBV12-3 or TRBV12-4 and TRBJ2-7, with D maybe TRBD1 (6 bases). V was shortened by 5 bases and J by 2 bases, with 10 bases between the two germline ends. The CDR3 contains 13 residues. CDR3 coding DNA: TGTGCCAGCAGTCCGGGACAACCCTACGAGCAGTACTTC. It yields the protein CASSPGQPYEQYF.

The chain couples TRBV7-2 to TRBJ1-2; 7 nucleotides align to TRBD1. V gave up 2 bases and J gave up 6 bases; unmatched junction bases: 9. CDR3 length equals 15 residues. Per germline, CDR1 SGHTA and CDR2 FQGNSA. The CDR3 DNA follows: TGTGCCAGCAGCTTAAGGGGACAGACCGACCATGGCTACACCTTC. Translating gives CASSLRGQTDHGYTF.

The gene calls are TRBV10-2 and TRBJ2-5; 11 bases agree with TRBD2. Germline V lookup: CDR1 WSHSY, CDR2 SAAADI. The CDR3 is made up of 13 amino acids. V trimming: 4 bases; J trimming: 9 bases; junction bases outside the gene matches: 4. Written as DNA, the CDR3 is TGCGCCAGCAGTGTAGCGGGGGGGAGGGCCCAGTACTTC. This sequence encodes CASSVAGGRAQYF.

This chain uses TRBV6-1 with TRBJ1-2; D not resolved. Germline V lookup: CDR1 MNHNS, CDR2 SASEGT. V shed 3 bases and J shed 0 bases, with 8 bases lying between them. The CDR3 runs 14 residues. CDR3 loop: CASSDRPANYGYTF. DNA of the CDR3: TGTGCCAGCAGTGACAGGCCAGCTAACTATGGCTACACCTTC.

The rearrangement joins TRBV19 to TRBJ1-1; a possible D gene is TRBD1 (6 bases). This CDR3 is 14 amino acids long. V lost 5 bases and J 5 bases, leaving 15 bases between the germline ends. Germline CDR1 and CDR2: LNHDA and SQIVND (reference sequence). Here the CDR3 DNA reads TGTGCCAGTAGTCACACCTCAAGGGGGACTGAAGCTTTCTTT. Amino acid sequence: CASSHTSRGTEAFF.

This clone was counted only a few times. The chain is built from TRBV19 and TRBJ1-2, with D tentatively TRBD1 (6 bases). Germline-derived CDR1 and CDR2 are LNHDA and SQIVND (reference sequence). CDR3 length: 13 residues. Between the trimmed V and J ends, which lost 6 bases and 8 bases, there was a span of 16 bases. The CDR3 sequence: CASSPRGGDGYTF. Written as DNA, the CDR3 is TGTGCCAGTAGCCCAAGAGGGGGTGACGGCTACACCTTC.

This chain links TRBV5-1 with TRBJ2-2; 10 bases are a match to TRBD2. The junction had 7 bases not matched to a gene; V was cut back by 4 bases and J by 1 base. The CDR3 loop spans 17 amino acids. In germline, CDR1 is SGHRS, CDR2 YFSETQ. The CDR3 sequence is CASSLIAGGRNTGELFF. The CDR3 DNA sequence: TGCGCCAGCAGCCTAATAGCGGGGGGCCGGAACACCGGGGAGCTGTTTTTT.

The genes are TRBV5-1 and TRBJ2-3; 8 positions match TRBD2. V trimming: 2 bases; J trimming: 4 bases; junction bases outside the gene matches: 6. Germline values: CDR1 SGHRS, CDR2 YFSETQ. CDR3 length equals 15 residues. CDR3 bases: TGCGCCAGCAGCTTCACTAGCGGCTACGCAGATACGCAGTATTTT. This codes for CASSFTSGYADTQYF.

This chain uses TRBV4-1 with TRBJ1-3; 11 positions agree with TRBD1. Germline CDR1 is MGHRA and CDR2 is YSYEKL. The trim removed 4 bases at V and 4 bases at J, leaving 9 bases unmatched. This CDR3 has 17 residues. This CDR3 is CASSPPDRGLGGNTIYF. CDR3 DNA sequence: TGCGCCAGCAGCCCCCCGGACAGGGGGCTTGGAGGAAACACCATATATTTT.

This clone was seen a few times. The chain uses TRBV6-6 and TRBJ2-1, with 7 bases that match TRBD2. The germline gives CDR1 MNHNY, CDR2 SVGAGI (reference sequence). This CDR3 contains 14 residues. The V segment lost 2 bases and the J segment 6 bases; nucleotides outside the gene matches: 4. The DNA for the CDR3 is TGTGCCAGCAGTTACCCCGGACTAGGCAATGAGCAGTTCTTC. Encoded protein: CASSYPGLGNEQFF.

The table lists this clone with many counts. The chain is built from TRBV7-9 and TRBJ1-2, with D maybe TRBD1 (5 bases). This CDR3 is 13 amino acids long. Germline CDR1 SEHNR, CDR2 FQNEAQ (reference sequence). The V gene lost 7 bases and the J gene lost 8 bases, with 17 bases spanning the gap. CDR3 DNA: TGTGCCAGCACTCCGGGACTGGTATACGGCTACACCTTC. It translates to CASTPGLVYGYTF.

V and J are TRBV11-2 and TRBJ1-5; TRBD1 matches 7 bases. The length of the CDR3 is 14 residues. Germline values: CDR1 SGHAT, CDR2 FQNNGV. V was pared by 2 bases and J by 7 bases, with 5 bases of the junction left unmatched. CDR3 residues: CASSLRQGTQPQHF. The CDR3 DNA reads TGTGCCAGCAGCTTAAGACAGGGAACCCAGCCCCAGCATTTT.

This chain links TRBV28 with TRBJ1-4; the D gene is possibly TRBD1 (5 bases). Trimming took 7 bases from V and 3 from J, leaving 15 bases between them. The CDR3 loop spans 15 amino acids. Germline assignment: CDR1 MDHEN and CDR2 SYDVKM. CDR3 DNA: TGTGCCAGCACTTACGGGGGGGTGGCTAATGAAAAACTGTTTTTT. It is translated as CASTYGGVANEKLFF.

This chain links TRBV7-2 with TRBJ2-7; 7 bases fit TRBD1. This CDR3 has 16 residues. The germline V gene has CDR1 SGHTA and CDR2 FQGNSA. V lost 5 bases to trimming and J lost 0 bases; unmatched junction nucleotides: 10. The CDR3 region is CASSLRTGPSSYEQYF. The CDR3 region has the DNA TGTGCCAGCAGCCTTCGGACAGGTCCTTCCTCCTACGAGCAGTACTTC.

CDR3 sequence: CASRDRVNTGELFF. In nucleotides, the CDR3 is TGTGCCAGCAGGGACAGGGTAAACACCGGGGAGCTGTTTTTT. The gene calls are TRBV2 and TRBJ2-2; 8 bases match TRBD1. Germline V gene lookup returns CDR1 SNHLY and CDR2 FYNNEI. CDR3 length: 14 amino acids. The ends lost 6 bases at V and 2 bases at J; junction bases unmatched: 2.

In its sample, this clone was seen a few times. The chain recombines TRBV5-1 with TRBJ2-7, with TRBD1 identical over 7 bases. Germline CDR1 and CDR2: SGHRS and YFSETQ. The V segment lost 4 bases and the J segment 3 bases; nucleotides outside the gene matches: 4. This CDR3 is 13 amino acids long. The CDR3 DNA sequence: TGCGCCAGCAGCCGGGACAGCCTCTACGAGCAGTACTTC. Residues: CASSRDSLYEQYF.

This clone showed up just once. The rearrangement joins TRBV5-5 to TRBJ2-7, with TRBD1 as a possible D gene (6 bases). The germline CDR1 and CDR2 sequences are SGHKS and YYEKEE (reference sequence). The CDR3 runs 16 residues. The V and J ends lost 3 bases and 4 bases respectively, with 20 bases between them. The chain's CDR3 is CASSSTMWGRMYEQYF. CDR3 bases: TGTGCCAGCAGCTCAACCATGTGGGGGCGAATGTACGAGCAGTACTTC.

CDR3 DNA: TGTGCCAGCAGCGTAGTGTGGAGCTCCTACAATGAGCAGTTCTTC. It translates to CASSVVWSSYNEQFF. J is TRBJ2-1 and V is TRBV9; D unclear. The CDR3 covers 15 residues. V lost 0 bases and J 0 bases, leaving 7 bases between the germline ends. From germline, CDR1 is SGDLS and CDR2 YYNGEE.

V is TRBV7-5 and J is TRBJ1-1; the DNA was not used to check the table's D call, TRBD1. TRBV7-5 is a pseudogene locus. This CDR3 has 16 residues. The CDR3 loop is CVRSLGTTLPWTEAFF. Here the CDR3 DNA reads TGTGTCAGAAGCTTAGGTACGACACTTCCATGGACTGAAGCTTTCTTT.

DNA for the CDR3: TGTGCCAGCAGCCCTCACCCACAGGGGGCGCGAACAGATACGCAGTATTTT. Translating gives CASSPHPQGARTDTQYF. The rearrangement joins TRBV9 to TRBJ2-3, with 9 bases identical to TRBD1. V trimming: 4 bases; J trimming: 3 bases; junction bases outside the gene matches: 12. This CDR3 region has 17 residues. Germline lookup yields CDR1 SGDLS and CDR2 YYNGEE.

V and J are TRBV25-1 and TRBJ1-5, with D maybe TRBD1 (6 bases). V was clipped by 4 bases and J by 10 bases, with 17 bases between them. The CDR3 loop spans 14 amino acids. Germline values: CDR1 MGHDK, CDR2 SYGVNS. The CDR3 region is CASSGQGSLLPQHF. In nucleotides, the CDR3 is TGTGCCAGCAGTGGTCAGGGGAGCCTGCTCCCCCAGCATTTT.